Each of the 26 T cell receptor beta chains below was sequenced from the same sample in a study of blood T cell repertoires in COVID-19. This table comes from immunoSEQ multiplex PCR, and its TCRdb copy is limited to in-frame clones, with some not included. The data show 95,000 to 150,000 clones, 75% to 90% seen once. Sequencing used peripheral blood. The receptors shown here come from a man aged 35 to 55 with acute or convalescent COVID-19.

J is TRBJ1-1 and V is TRBV6-6; a possible D gene is TRBD1 (6 bases). Germline assignment: CDR1 MNHNY and CDR2 SVGAGI (reference sequence). With 7 bases removed from V and 4 bases from J, the gap between germline ends came to 13 bases. CDR3 length equals 13 residues. The CDR3 here is CASNLWGPTEAFF. The CDR3 bases are TGTGCCAGCAACCTGTGGGGGCCCACTGAAGCTTTCTTT.

This clone was seen more than once but under ten times. V usage is TRBV30 and J usage is TRBJ1-2; TRBD1 agrees at 7 bases. The CDR3 spans 14 residues. With V trimmed by 2 bases and J by 6 bases, 9 bases remained unmatched. Germline CDR1 is GTSNPN and CDR2 is SVGIG (reference sequence). CDR3 residues: CAWSPLTGHHGYTF. The CDR3 DNA sequence: TGTGCCTGGAGTCCCCTGACAGGGCACCATGGCTACACCTTC.

The V gene is TRBV19, the J gene TRBJ2-3; D remains ambiguous. This CDR3 comprises 12 residues. Between the trimmed V and J ends, which lost 4 bases and 3 bases, there was a span of 5 bases. Per germline, CDR1 LNHDA and CDR2 SQIVND (reference sequence). The CDR3 protein is CASSTQTDTQYF. The CDR3 nucleotides read TGTGCCAGTAGTACCCAAACAGATACGCAGTATTTT.

The chain combines TRBV30 with TRBJ1-1, with D maybe TRBD1 (5 bases). The length of the CDR3 is 12 residues. Germline-derived CDR1 and CDR2 are GTSNPN and SVGIG (reference sequence). V lost 6 bases to trimming and J lost 5 bases, with 13 bases between them. CDR3 sequence (DNA): TGTGCCTGCCCAGGGAAAGGAACTGAAGCTTTCTTT. Its protein product is CACPGKGTEAFF.

This clone was counted a single time. V usage is TRBV2 and J usage is TRBJ2-3; 9 nucleotides agree with TRBD2. Germline-derived CDR1 and CDR2 are SNHLY and FYNNEI. After removal of 6 bases from V and 0 bases from J, the junction contained 10 bases not matched to a gene. This CDR3 spans 17 amino acids. The DNA for the CDR3 is TGTGCCAGCAGACCTCGGGGCGGGAGGGCTAGCACAGATACGCAGTATTTT. As protein: CASRPRGGRASTDTQYF. The full variable domain, completed using reference TRBV2 and TRBJ2-3, is EPEVTQTPSHQVTQMGQEVILRCVPISNHLYFYWYRQILGQKVEFLVSFYNNEISEKSEIFDDQFSVERPDGSNFTLKIRSTKLEDSAMYFCASRPRGGRASTDTQYFGPGTRLTVL.

This clone was seen only once. The J gene is TRBJ2-1, the V gene TRBV4-1, with 10 bases identical to TRBD2. The CDR3 runs to 17 residues. Germline trimming cut 0 bases from V and 5 bases from J; bases unmatched to any gene: 7. Germline V lookup: CDR1 MGHRA, CDR2 YSYEKL. The CDR3 spells CASSQDHVAGGHNEQFF. CDR3 DNA sequence: TGCGCCAGCAGCCAAGATCATGTAGCGGGAGGTCACAATGAGCAGTTCTTC.

The J gene is TRBJ2-5, the V gene TRBV6-5, with D maybe TRBD2 (6 bases). Trimming removed 5 bases from V and 1 base from J, with 14 bases in between. Germline V CDR1 and CDR2: MNHEY, SVGAGI. The CDR3 sequence is 15 residues long. CDR3 bases: TGTGCCAGCAGTCGCAGCGGGCCCAGCCAAGAGACCCAGTACTTC. Protein product: CASSRSGPSQETQYF.

This clone was seen only a few times. This chain uses TRBV3-1 (or the pseudogene TRBV3-2) with TRBJ2-3; weak D call: TRBD1 (6 bases). CDR3 length: 15 amino acids. The V end lost 4 bases, the J end lost 2 bases, and 13 bases lay between the germline ends. CDR1 is LGHDT, CDR2 YNNKEL, per germline (reference sequence). The DNA for the CDR3 is TGTGCCAGCAGCCCGGGACACGGGTACACAGATACGCAGTATTTT. It translates to CASSPGHGYTDTQYF.

The DNA for the CDR3 is TGTGCCAGCTCACCCCCTAGGACAGGGGAAGCTTTCTTT. Translating gives CASSPPRTGEAFF. V is TRBV18 and J is TRBJ1-1, with TRBD1 matching over 8 bases. The V gene's germline CDR1 is KGHSH and CDR2 LQKENI. V dropped 3 bases and J dropped 8; count of bases not matched to a gene: 5. The CDR3 length is 13 residues.

Notes on this clone: A junction end diverges from the germline sequence, so it may reflect a read error. The V call is TRBV13, the J call TRBJ1-6; possibly TRBD1 for D (6 bases). The CDR3 is 15 residues long. The V gene's germline CDR1 is PRHDT and CDR2 FYEKMQ (reference sequence). CDR3 nucleotide sequence: TGTGCCAGCAGCTTAGGATACAGGGCCCCTTCAACCCTCCACTTT. It is translated as CASSLGYRAPSTLHF.

The J gene is TRBJ1-1, the V gene TRBV27; TRBD1 aligns across 12 bases. V lost 7 bases, J lost 0 bases, and 6 bases stayed unmatched. The CDR3 consists of 16 residues. In germline, CDR1 is MNHEY, CDR2 SMNVEV (reference sequence). The CDR3 DNA follows: TGTGCCAGCAAACCGGGACAGGGGGCGCTGAACACTGAAGCTTTCTTT. As protein: CASKPGQGALNTEAFF.

The CDR3, as DNA: TGTGCCAGCAGCCGGGACAGGGGAGCGACCGGGGAGCTGTTTTTT. Protein product: CASSRDRGATGELFF. The chain recombines TRBV5-4 with TRBJ2-2, with 10 bases aligning to TRBD1. The trim removed 4 bases at V and 5 bases at J, leaving 5 bases unmatched. This CDR3 has 15 amino acids. CDR1 is SGHNT, CDR2 YYREEE, per germline (reference sequence).

The chain has TRBV9 and TRBJ1-2; 9 bases match TRBD1. The V segment lost 0 bases and the J segment 10 bases; nucleotides outside the gene matches: 10. Germline V CDR1 and CDR2: SGDLS, YYNGEE. This CDR3 is built from 15 residues. DNA for the CDR3: TGTGCCAGCAGCGTAGTAGGGGACAGGGAGTTTGACTACACCTTC. It specifies CASSVVGDREFDYTF.

The V and J genes are TRBV19 and TRBJ2-5, with 9 positions matching TRBD1. V dropped 5 bases and J dropped 5; count of bases not matched to a gene: 6. This CDR3 region has 14 residues. Germline V gene data show CDR1 as LNHDA and CDR2 as SQIVND (reference sequence). CDR3 in amino acids: CASSPTGGEETQYF. DNA of the CDR3: TGTGCCAGTAGTCCAACAGGGGGCGAGGAGACCCAGTACTTC.

The J gene is TRBJ1-2, the V gene TRBV6-5; 10 bases are shared with TRBD1. The CDR3 loop spans 15 amino acids. Germline V gives CDR1 MNHEY, CDR2 SVGAGI. V gave up 6 bases and J gave up 4 bases; unmatched junction bases: 8. The CDR3 sequence: CASRTGGPKSYGYTF. The CDR3 DNA reads TGTGCCAGCAGGACAGGGGGCCCGAAGTCCTATGGCTACACCTTC.

V is TRBV27 and J is TRBJ2-7; D uncertain. The CDR3 runs 14 residues. The V end was cut by 2 bases, the J end by 5 bases, with 13 bases between. Germline V gene lookup returns CDR1 MNHEY and CDR2 SMNVEV (reference sequence). In nucleotides, the CDR3 is TGTGCCAGCAGTTTAGGCAGCGCTTTCCACGAGCAGTACTTC. It codes for CASSLGSAFHEQYF.

This sequence joins TRBV13 and TRBJ1-1; 7 nucleotides agree with TRBD1. J was trimmed by 3 bases and V by 3 bases; bases with no gene match: 1. The CDR3 is 13 residues long. The germline CDR1 and CDR2 sequences are PRHDT and FYEKMQ (reference sequence). CDR3 region: CASSFQGDTEAFF. The CDR3 DNA is TGTGCCAGCAGCTTCCAGGGGGACACTGAAGCTTTCTTT.

This chain uses TRBV9 with TRBJ2-7, with TRBD2 identical over 10 bases. The CDR3 spans 16 residues. Losses at the gene ends were 3 bases for V and 6 bases for J; bases not matched to a gene: 12. The germline CDR1 and CDR2 sequences are SGDLS and YYNGEE. CDR3 amino acids: CASSGGTGTSAFEQYF. The CDR3 bases are TGTGCCAGCAGCGGGGGGACCGGGACTAGCGCGTTCGAGCAGTACTTC.

The V call is TRBV5-1, the J call TRBJ1-2; 7 nucleotides align to TRBD1. With V trimmed by 5 bases and J by 0 bases, 7 bases remained unmatched. Germline-derived CDR1 and CDR2 are SGHRS and YFSETQ. The CDR3 loop spans 15 amino acids. The CDR3 loop is CASRTGTASNYGYTF. CDR3 nucleotides: TGCGCCAGCAGAACCGGGACAGCTTCTAACTATGGCTACACCTTC.

The chain links TRBV6-5 to TRBJ2-3, with 7 bases lining up with TRBD2. Germline values: CDR1 MNHEY, CDR2 SVGAGI. This CDR3 spans 14 amino acids. Trimming cost V 8 bases and J 1 base; bases outside gene matches: 6. The CDR3 bases are TGTGCCAGCCCCGGGGGAGGGGGCACAGATACGCAGTATTTT. Residues: CASPGGGGTDTQYF.

The gene calls are TRBV4-2 and TRBJ2-5, with 9 bases fitting TRBD1. This CDR3 contains 16 residues. After removal of 0 bases from V and 1 base from J, the junction contained 3 bases not matched to a gene. CDR1 and CDR2 (germline): LGHNA, YNFKEQ. In nucleotides, the CDR3 is TGTGCCAGCAGCCAAGATAGGGGACAGGGCCAAGAGACCCAGTACTTC. Its translation: CASSQDRGQGQETQYF.

This chain joins TRBV19 and TRBJ1-1, with TRBD1 identical over 8 bases. From germline, CDR1 is LNHDA and CDR2 SQIVND (reference sequence). CDR3 size: 17 residues. With 5 bases clipped from V and 5 bases from J, the junction kept 16 bases outside the gene matches. CDR3 coding DNA: TGTGCCAGTAGTCGACGCAACCAGGGGGCGCGGGGTACTGAAGCTTTCTTT. As protein: CASSRRNQGARGTEAFF.

This clone has a handful of counts. This rearrangement joins TRBV6-5 to TRBJ1-2; 9 nucleotides line up with TRBD1. Unmatched junction bases numbered 6, after V lost 5 bases and J lost 2 bases. Germline CDR1 and CDR2: MNHEY and SVGAGI. This CDR3 spans 15 amino acids. CDR3 nucleotide sequence: TGTGCCAGCAGTACACAGACAGGGGGAAACTATGGCTACACCTTC. Amino acids: CASSTQTGGNYGYTF.

This clone came up a few times. The chain has TRBV5-5 and TRBJ2-1; 7 bases fit TRBD2. J gave up 3 bases and V 7 bases, and 7 bases lay outside the gene matches. This CDR3 is built from 14 residues. Germline V gene lookup returns CDR1 SGHKS and CDR2 YYEKEE (reference sequence). This CDR3 is CASFPSGVYNEQFF. The DNA for the CDR3 is TGTGCCAGCTTTCCTAGCGGAGTCTACAATGAGCAGTTCTTC.

The V and J genes are TRBV6-6 and TRBJ1-2; D is possibly TRBD1 (5 bases). Germline V gives CDR1 MNHNY, CDR2 SVGAGI (reference sequence). Trimming removed 4 bases at V and 8 bases at J, with 11 bases between. This CDR3 contains 12 residues. In DNA form, the CDR3 reads TGTGCCAGCAGTTCAGGGCTTTGGGGCTACACCTTC. Protein product: CASSSGLWGYTF.

The V call is TRBV7-2, the J call TRBJ2-7; 7 nucleotides match TRBD1. The junction had 13 bases not matched to a gene; V was cut back by 5 bases and J by 3 bases. The CDR3 is 16 amino acids. Germline CDR1 reads SGHTA; CDR2 reads FQGNSA. CDR3 residues: CASSEQPTGLNYEQYF. CDR3 sequence (DNA): TGTGCCAGCAGCGAGCAACCGACAGGGCTCAACTACGAGCAGTACTTC.